This is a list of T cell receptor beta chains from one sample in a study of sequential checkpoint blockade in melanoma. Measured with immunoSEQ multiplex PCR; TCRdb has only the in-frame clones, and not every one. The sample includes under 20,000 clones, 60% to 80% of them seen just once. The material was CD8+ T cells sorted from blood (inferred from file names), obtained from a patient given nivolumab and ipilimumab in sequence. Receptor source: a human donor with melanoma. Both conserved end residues are part of each CDR3. The D gene is left open where the match is weak. Expanded clones are given a class, and other clones once, few, many or no size at all.

V	size	J	D	DNA	CDR3
TRBV7-6	-	TRBJ2-7	TRBD1	TGTGCCAGCAGCTTAGGGACAGGGGGCGAGCAGTACTTC	CASSLGTGGEQYF
TRBV5-1	-	TRBJ1-1	-	TGCGCCAGCAGCTTGGGGAGTGAAGCTTTCTTT	CASSLGSEAFF
TRBV6-4	once	TRBJ1-6	-	TGTGCCAGCAGTGACTCGACTGGGAATTCACCCCTCCACTTT	CASSDSTGNSPLHF
TRBV6-5	-	TRBJ2-5	-	TGTGCCAGCAGTTACGGCCAGGCCATGGAGACCCAGTACTTC	CASSYGQAMETQYF
TRBV27	-	TRBJ2-7	TRBD2	TGTGCCAGCAGTCCTTCAGCGGGGGCGACCTACGAGCAGTACTTC	CASSPSAGATYEQYF
TRBV12-5	-	TRBJ2-5	TRBD2	TGTGCTAGTGGTTTGGGGGGACTAGCGCCCCAAGAGACCCAGTACTTC	CASGLGGLAPQETQYF
TRBV7-8	medium-sized	TRBJ2-7	TRBD2	TGTGCCAGCAGCTTTGGGGGGGCCTACGAGCAGTACTTC	CASSFGGAYEQYF
TRBV27	-	TRBJ2-7	TRBD2	TGTGCCAGCAGTTTATTTGCGGGAGCCTTCTACGAGCAGTACTTC	CASSLFAGAFYEQYF
TRBV7-9	few	TRBJ2-5	-	TGTGCCAGCAGCCCCCCCGGGAGCCAAGAGACCCAGTACTTC	CASSPPGSQETQYF
TRBV27	-	TRBJ2-7	-	TGTGCCAGCAGTTTAGGGCGGGACTACGAGCAGTACTTC	CASSLGRDYEQYF
TRBV19	-	TRBJ2-7	TRBD1	TGTGCCAGTAGTCCCCTAGGGGGACAGAGCTCCTACGAGCAGTACTTC	CASSPLGGQSSYEQYF
TRBV29-1	-	TRBJ2-1	-	TGCAGCGTTGAAGGCGGCTGGAATGTTAGGCGGTTCTTC	CSVEGGWNVRRFF
TRBV19	-	TRBJ1-5	-	TGTGCCAGTAGTATAGCAGGACTGAACAATCAGCCCCAGCATTTT	CASSIAGLNNQPQHF
TRBV28	-	TRBJ2-7	-	TGTGCCAGCAGTTTTTTGCGGAGCTCCTACGAGCAGTACTTC	CASSFLRSSYEQYF
TRBV6-4	few	TRBJ2-1	TRBD1	TGTGCCAGCAGTTTGTGGACAGGGCACAATGAGCAGTTCTTC	CASSLWTGHNEQFF
TRBV27	-	TRBJ2-3	-	TGTGCCAGCAGTTTAGGAAGCTGGGGCGGGGAAGGCACAGATACGCAGTATTTT	CASSLGSWGGEGTDTQYF
TRBV4-1	-	TRBJ2-1	TRBD2	TGCGCCAGCAGCCCTCTAAGCGGGGCCGGGTACAATGAGCAGTTCTTC	CASSPLSGAGYNEQFF
TRBV4-2	large	TRBJ1-1	-	TGTGCCAGCAGCCATAGCGGGGGGCGGGATGAAGCTTTCTTT	CASSHSGGRDEAFF
TRBV27	once	TRBJ1-1	-	TGTGCCAGCAGCCCGGTTGGGAACACTGAAGCTTTCTTT	CASSPVGNTEAFF
TRBV6-5	-	TRBJ1-4	TRBD1	TGTGCCAGCAGTTACGGACAGGATGGAGAAAAACTGTTTTTT	CASSYGQDGEKLFF
TRBV11-3	-	TRBJ1-4	TRBD1	TGTGCCAGCAGCTTAATGGGACAGAGTAATGAAAAACTGTTTTTT	CASSLMGQSNEKLFF
TRBV7-9	-	TRBJ2-3	-	TGTGCCAGCAGCTTAACTGTCGGCACAGATACGCAGTATTTT	CASSLTVGTDTQYF
TRBV4-1	-	TRBJ2-1	TRBD2	TGCGCCAGCAGCCGACTTATGGGCGGCTCGGGAGGTAACAATGAGCAGTTCTTC	CASSRLMGGSGGNNEQFF
TRBV6-5	-	TRBJ1-2	-	TGTGCCAGCAGTTACTCGCTGACAACTGTGTATGGCTACACCTTC	CASSYSLTTVYGYTF
TRBV10-3	-	TRBJ2-7	TRBD1	TGTGCCATCAGTGAGCCGGGGACAGGGGACGAGCAGTACTTC	CAISEPGTGDEQYF
TRBV30	few	TRBJ1-1	-	TGTGCCTGGATTTGGAGGGACTACACTGAAGCTTTCTTT	CAWIWRDYTEAFF
TRBV7-9	-	TRBJ2-6	-	TGTGCCAGCAGCTTAGTAACTGGGGCCAACGTCCTGACTTTC	CASSLVTGANVLTF
TRBV5-1	-	TRBJ2-6	TRBD1	TGCGCCAGCAGCGGATCCGGGACAGCGAGCTCTGGGGCCAACGTCCTGACTTTC	CASSGSGTASSGANVLTF
TRBV14	-	TRBJ1-4	TRBD1	TGTGCCAGCAGCCACGGGACAGGGGCGCGAAAACTGTTTTTT	CASSHGTGARKLFF
TRBV6-5	-	TRBJ2-7	TRBD2	TGTGCCAGCTCTATGGGTAGCGGGAGTAAAAAGCAGTACTTC	CASSMGSGSKKQYF
TRBV4-1	-	TRBJ2-3	-	TGCGCCAGCAGCCAAGATGGTACAGCAGATACGCAGTATTTT	CASSQDGTADTQYF
TRBV5-4	-	TRBJ1-2	TRBD1	TGTGCCAGCAGCTTGCAGGGGGCGTATGGCTACACCTTC	CASSLQGAYGYTF
TRBV7-3	-	TRBJ1-6	TRBD1	TGTGCCAGCAGCTTCCACGATAGACAGGGGGCAGGTTCACCCCTCCACTTT	CASSFHDRQGAGSPLHF
TRBV30	-	TRBJ1-4	-	TGTGCCTGCCCTCCCGGGAGGGTTGAAAAACTGTTTTTT	CACPPGRVEKLFF
TRBV18	few	TRBJ2-1	-	TGTGCCAGCACCGAGACTAGTGAGGGCAATGAGCAGTTCTTC	CASTETSEGNEQFF
TRBV29-1	-	TRBJ1-2	TRBD1	TGCAGCGTTCTAGGGGACAGGGAGAATGGCTACACCTTC	CSVLGDRENGYTF
TRBV7-8	few	TRBJ1-5	-	TGTGCCAGCAGCTTAGGAGTACAGTTCAATCAGCCCCAGCATTTT	CASSLGVQFNQPQHF
TRBV11-2	-	TRBJ2-7	-	TGTGCCAGCAGCTCAAGCTATCCGGAGCAGTACTTC	CASSSSYPEQYF
TRBV30	once	TRBJ2-7	-	TGTGCCTGGAGTCGTTTACTAGAGCGAGAGCAGTACTTC	CAWSRLLEREQYF
TRBV4-1	-	TRBJ2-2	TRBD2	TGCGCCAGCAGCCCTATGGGGGGGTCGGACACCGGGGAGCTGTTTTTT	CASSPMGGSDTGELFF
TRBV15	-	TRBJ2-7	TRBD1	TGTGCCACCAGCAGAAACCGGGACAGCTCCTACGAGCAGTACTTC	CATSRNRDSSYEQYF
TRBV4-3	few	TRBJ2-7	TRBD2	TGCGCCAGCAGCGACCAGCGGGAGGCGTCCTACGAGCAGTACTTC	CASSDQREASYEQYF